Given below is one T cell receptor beta chain in context. CDR3 length: 16 residues. Germline CDR1 reads KGHSH; CDR2 reads LQKENI. V was clipped by 1 base and J by 4 bases; unmatched bases: 9. The PCR employed 60 Vbeta primers together with 13 Jbeta primers. Method: immunoSEQ multiplex PCR; TCRdb's copy keeps in-frame clones and lacks some. The sample lists roughly 93,000 clones, roughly 82% occurring once. This sample was taken from a study of cytomegalovirus exposure and HLA in healthy donors. Donors were ostensibly healthy at sampling, although undocumented immune exposures were probable. The TCR originated in a human donor in good health. The V and J genes are TRBV18 and TRBJ1-2; 7 bases map to TRBD1. The sample was PBMCs. The CDR3 DNA sequence: TGTGCCAGCTCACCACTAACTATCCGGGACAGCTATGGCTACACCTTC. The encoded protein is CASSPLTIRDSYGYTF.